This entry describes one T cell receptor (beta chain). Its target is not known. One end of the junction fails to match germline, which may point to a read error. The sample is drawn from a study of blood T cells in healthy people across ages. Whole-study findings and limits: CMV status of donors was unknown, possibly confounding expanded clonotype changes.

The second PCR ran roughly 7 to 12 cycles with a sample-barcoded 5' primer and J-beta primers. MiXCR, applied by TCRdb to the 5' RACE reads, yields one record per CDR3 protein. This table holds 850,000 or so distinct CDR3 sequences, 29% found once. With each sample, at least 5 micrograms of total RNA were extracted. The TCR sequence derives from a woman over 75 in good health. Sequenced material: blood.

This CDR3 is CASNGRDSPPHF. The CDR3 DNA follows: TGTGCCAGCAACGGCAGGGATTCACCCCCCCACTTT. The chain uses TRBV2 and TRBJ1-6; TRBD1 might be the D (5 bases). Germline V gene lookup returns CDR1 SNHLY and CDR2 FYNNEI. This CDR3 is built from 12 residues.